This TCR beta chain was recovered during a study of T cell responses to AZD1222 COVID-19 vaccine. Looking at the study overall: Pooling covered second doses at about 4 or about 12 weeks. The study, taken as a whole, reports: Along spike, vaccine-associated CD4 TCRs were found throughout, with dominance at 160-218 and 743-854.

With V trimmed by 8 bases and J by 6 bases, 10 bases remained unmatched. CDR3 size: 13 residues. The germline V gene encodes CDR1 MNHEY and CDR2 SMNVEV (reference sequence). TCRdb's table, derived via immunoSEQ multiplex PCR, lists solely in-frame clones and lacks some. The sample lists 150,000 to 180,000 clones, more than 90% seen once, with approximately 19% in the top ten. As concerns this clone: What it recognizes is unknown.

The sequence derives from an adult in good health. The chain joins TRBV27 to TRBJ2-7, with 7 nucleotides matching TRBD2. The sample in question was peripheral blood, obtained on day 0 of AZD1222 vaccination. The CDR3 reads CASHRTGGVEQYF. Written as DNA, the CDR3 is TGTGCCAGCCATCGGACTGGGGGGGTCGAGCAGTACTTC.